This T cell receptor beta chain was captured in a study of blood T cell repertoires in COVID-19. Study overall: The origin of the acute and convalescent COVID-19 samples was the United States, Italy and Spain.

Participants, about 18 to 100 years old, spanned 25 or so US areas. Either two negative PCRs, clearance, or symptom resolution qualified Cohort 3 donors as recovered. V was trimmed by 9 bases and J by 5 bases, leaving 23 bases between them. The germline CDR1 and CDR2 sequences are SGHDT and YYEEEE. This CDR3 comprises 15 residues. In the original workflow: Estimation of nucleated cell counts was performed using reference gene primer amplification. Some clones are missing from TCRdb's copy, which holds only in-frame ones; the method was immunoSEQ multiplex PCR. V and J calls and clone size are those listed in that table; D and trimming were worked out from the DNA. The sample lists about 300,000 clones; around 86% were seen once.

The sequenced material came from PBMCs or T cells enriched from blood (not recorded which). The sequence came from a woman aged 18-35 years who had recovered from COVID-19. The chain couples TRBV5-6 to TRBJ1-1; a possible D gene is TRBD1 (5 bases). CDR3 amino acids: CATSPSVGGWTEAFF. The CDR3 DNA reads as TGTGCCACCTCCCCCTCGGTGGGGGGTTGGACTGAAGCTTTCTTT.